The 12 T cell receptor beta chains in this list originate from one sample, sequenced in a study of PD-1 blockade in classical Hodgkin lymphoma. Every single patient, without exception, relapsed after autologous stem cell transplantation, and brentuximab vedotin exposure varied. The repertoire was sequenced with immunoSEQ multiplex PCR; TCRdb's copy has only in-frame clones and lacks some. The sample lists 9,000 to 10,000 clones; more than 85% were seen once. This specimen consisted of peripheral blood mononuclear cells (PBMCs), obtained at baseline. All receptors derive from a human donor with classical Hodgkin lymphoma.

The chain has TRBV10-2 and TRBJ1-5; unclear D gene. CDR3 length: 15 residues. Trimming removed 8 bases at V and 2 bases at J, with 16 bases between. Germline CDR1 reads WSHSY; CDR2 reads SAAADI. The CDR3 DNA reads TGCGCCAGCGGAGACTCCCTATCTGGCAATCAGCCCCAGCATTTT. Its protein product is CASGDSLSGNQPQHF.

The gene calls are TRBV11-2 and TRBJ2-2, with TRBD2 identical over 13 bases. Trimming removed 5 bases from V and 4 bases from J; junction bases left unmatched: 1. The CDR3 consists of 15 residues. Germline CDR1 reads SGHAT; CDR2 reads FQNNGV. For the CDR3, the DNA is TGTGCCAGCAGCCGACTAGCGGGAGGCACCGGGGAGCTGTTTTTT. Translating it yields CASSRLAGGTGELFF.

The chain has TRBV28 and TRBJ2-5; D not certain. The CDR3 totals 14 residues. Germline loops: CDR1 MDHEN, CDR2 SYDVKM. Deletions cut 2 bases from V and 6 bases from J, with 13 bases between. DNA of the CDR3: TGTGCCAGCAGTTTAATGGGAAACGGGCAGACCCAGTACTTC. It specifies CASSLMGNGQTQYF. Full variable domain (rest looked up from reference TRBV28 and TRBJ2-5): DVKVTQSSRYLVKRTGEKVFLECVQDMDHENMFWYRQDPGLGLRLIYFSYDVKMKEKGDIPEGYSVSREKKERFSLILESASTNQTSMYLCASSLMGNGQTQYFGPGTRLLVL.

This clone occurred once. The chain couples TRBV27 to TRBJ2-1, with 13 nucleotides matching TRBD2. In germline, CDR1 is MNHEY, CDR2 SMNVEV (reference sequence). This CDR3 is built from 18 residues. The trim removed 1 base at V and 2 bases at J, leaving 5 bases unmatched. The CDR3 loop is CASSLLLAGGPAYNEQFF. In DNA, the CDR3 is TGTGCCAGCAGTTTATTACTAGCGGGAGGGCCGGCCTACAATGAGCAGTTCTTC.

The V and J genes are TRBV2 and TRBJ1-1; D is unclear. The CDR3 length is 13 residues. CDR1 and CDR2 (germline): SNHLY, FYNNEI. The ends were cut back, 7 bases at V and 5 bases at J, with 14 bases in the middle. The CDR3 region is CASKKNGETEAFF. The CDR3 DNA sequence: TGTGCCAGCAAGAAAAACGGGGAAACTGAAGCTTTCTTT.

The V and J genes are TRBV27 and TRBJ1-2; D ambiguous. The CDR3 loop spans 13 amino acids. V shed 3 bases and J shed 2 bases, with 7 bases lying between them. Germline-derived CDR1 and CDR2 are MNHEY and SMNVEV (reference sequence). The CDR3 region is CASSFSWNYGYTF. CDR3 sequence (DNA): TGTGCCAGCAGTTTCTCCTGGAACTATGGCTACACCTTC.

V is TRBV11-2 and J is TRBJ2-1, with 7 bases fitting TRBD2. This CDR3 is built from 15 residues. The trim removed 6 bases at V and 0 bases at J, leaving 5 bases unmatched. Germline V lookup: CDR1 SGHAT, CDR2 FQNNGV. This CDR3 reads CASRLAVNSYNEQFF. The CDR3 region has the DNA TGTGCCAGCAGGCTAGCGGTTAACTCCTACAATGAGCAGTTCTTC.

This chain connects TRBV7-9 to TRBJ2-7, with D possibly TRBD2 on 7 matching bases. This CDR3 contains 15 residues. From germline, CDR1 is SEHNR and CDR2 FQNEAQ (reference sequence). V was clipped by 3 bases and J by 0 bases, with 12 bases between them. The CDR3 loop is CASSFGGQVSYEQYF. The DNA of the CDR3 is TGTGCCAGCAGCTTCGGGGGGCAGGTCTCCTACGAGCAGTACTTC.

The gene calls are TRBV28 and TRBJ2-7; the match to TRBD1 covers 9 bases. The CDR3 extends over 14 amino acids. V was pared by 10 bases and J by 2 bases, with 9 bases of the junction left unmatched. Germline lookup yields CDR1 MDHEN and CDR2 SYDVKM. This CDR3 reads CATLDRGKTYEQYF. The CDR3 coding sequence is TGTGCCACCCTGGACAGGGGAAAAACCTACGAGCAGTACTTC. Together with reference TRBV28 and TRBJ2-7, the CDR3 gives the full variable domain: DVKVTQSSRYLVKRTGEKVFLECVQDMDHENMFWYRQDPGLGLRLIYFSYDVKMKEKGDIPEGYSVSREKKERFSLILESASTNQTSMYLCATLDRGKTYEQYFGPGTRLTVT.

This chain connects TRBV27 to TRBJ2-7; 9 bases align to TRBD2. Unmatched junction bases numbered 7, after V lost 4 bases and J lost 3 bases. The CDR3 contains 15 residues. Germline V CDR1 and CDR2: MNHEY, SMNVEV (reference sequence). Here the CDR3 DNA reads TGTGCCAGCAGTTCTTCTAGCGGGACATTCTACGAGCAGTACTTC. Translating gives CASSSSSGTFYEQYF.

The chain carries TRBV7-8 and TRBJ2-6; D is unclear. The CDR3 is made up of 14 amino acids. V lost 2 bases and J 4 bases, leaving 6 bases between the germline ends. The germline V gene encodes CDR1 SGHVS and CDR2 FQNEAQ. CDR3 nucleotides: TGTGCCAGCAGCTTAATAGGGGGGGCCAACGTCCTGACTTTC. This gives the protein CASSLIGGANVLTF.

The rearrangement links TRBV7-2 to TRBJ2-3, with 9 nucleotides matching TRBD1. The germline gives CDR1 SGHTA, CDR2 FQGNSA. The CDR3 has 15 residues. The V and J ends lost 2 bases and 5 bases, in that order; junction bases with no gene match: 5. CDR3 region: CASSLWTGVKDTQYF. The CDR3 DNA reads as TGTGCCAGCAGCTTATGGACAGGGGTTAAAGATACGCAGTATTTT.